Below are 2 T cell receptor beta chains sequenced from a single sample in a study of blood T cell repertoires in COVID-19. The data were produced by immunoSEQ multiplex PCR, yet TCRdb's version contains in-frame clones alone and is incomplete. Among about 200,000 clones, 80% to 90% were seen once, and the ten largest hold 2.5% to 3.5%. The sample was peripheral blood. The receptors were gathered from a man aged 55-75 years with acute or convalescent COVID-19.

This chain connects TRBV19 to TRBJ2-7; 7 bases fit TRBD1. Trimming at V came to 5 bases and at J to 0 bases, leaving 4 bases not matched to a gene. The germline V gene encodes CDR1 LNHDA and CDR2 SQIVND (reference sequence). This CDR3 has 14 amino acids. CDR3 nucleotides: TGTGCCAGTAGTGTGACAGGGAGCTCCTACGAGCAGTACTTC. As protein: CASSVTGSSYEQYF.

The chain recombines TRBV7-8 with TRBJ1-1; 9 positions match TRBD1. Looked up from germline, CDR1 is SGHVS and CDR2 is FQNEAQ. Unmatched junction bases numbered 10, after V lost 6 bases and J lost 2 bases. CDR3 length: 16 amino acids. CDR3 sequence (DNA): TGTGCCAGCAGTCTTAACAGGGGGCTTAAAAACACTGAAGCTTTCTTT. Amino acid sequence: CASSLNRGLKNTEAFF.